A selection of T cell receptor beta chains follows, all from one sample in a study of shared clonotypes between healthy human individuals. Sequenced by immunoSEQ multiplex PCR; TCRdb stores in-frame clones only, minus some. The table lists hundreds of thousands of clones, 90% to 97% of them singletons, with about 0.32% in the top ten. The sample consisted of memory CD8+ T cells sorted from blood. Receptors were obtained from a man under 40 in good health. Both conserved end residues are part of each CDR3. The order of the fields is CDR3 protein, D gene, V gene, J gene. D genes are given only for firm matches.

cdr3_aa: CASSFFLLAGKSGELFF
d_call: TRBD2
v_call: TRBV5-6
j_call: TRBJ2-2

cdr3_aa: CSVGRQGVTYEQYF
d_call: TRBD1
v_call: TRBV29-1
j_call: TRBJ2-7

cdr3_aa: CASSLGGRSTDTQYF
d_call: .
v_call: TRBV5-1
j_call: TRBJ2-3

cdr3_aa: CASSPSQETQYF
d_call: .
v_call: TRBV14
j_call: TRBJ2-5

cdr3_aa: CASSSKAGGNYEQYF
d_call: TRBD2
v_call: TRBV11-1
j_call: TRBJ2-7

cdr3_aa: CASSPDPTKETQYF
d_call: .
v_call: TRBV18
j_call: TRBJ2-5

cdr3_aa: CAADSRQETQYF
d_call: .
v_call: TRBV30
j_call: TRBJ2-5

cdr3_aa: CASGLARDRGNTEAFF
d_call: TRBD1
v_call: TRBV12-5
j_call: TRBJ1-1

cdr3_aa: CASSKSQENTEAFF
d_call: .
v_call: TRBV21-1
j_call: TRBJ1-1

cdr3_aa: CASSYLGGTDTQYF
d_call: .
v_call: TRBV6-6
j_call: TRBJ2-3

cdr3_aa: CASSFSRLGFHGNTIYF
d_call: .
v_call: TRBV11-3
j_call: TRBJ1-3

cdr3_aa: CASSLATGEYQPQHF
d_call: .
v_call: TRBV7-9
j_call: TRBJ1-5

cdr3_aa: CASSHSGTENIQYF
d_call: TRBD2
v_call: TRBV7-2
j_call: TRBJ2-4

cdr3_aa: CASSPLRTSGSTDTQYF
d_call: TRBD2
v_call: TRBV18
j_call: TRBJ2-3

cdr3_aa: CASRVSGLGTQYF
d_call: .
v_call: TRBV19
j_call: TRBJ2-5

cdr3_aa: CACALVQNQPQHF
d_call: .
v_call: TRBV28
j_call: TRBJ1-5

cdr3_aa: CAWTLGGASVETQYF
d_call: .
v_call: TRBV30
j_call: TRBJ2-5

cdr3_aa: CASSRRLAGASYEQYF
d_call: TRBD2
v_call: TRBV27
j_call: TRBJ2-7

cdr3_aa: CASSFSRATDTQYF
d_call: .
v_call: TRBV5-4
j_call: TRBJ2-3

cdr3_aa: CASRAGTRSTDTQYF
d_call: TRBD2
v_call: TRBV6-1
j_call: TRBJ2-3

cdr3_aa: CAWSVFGGLAGFYGNTGELFF
d_call: TRBD2
v_call: TRBV30
j_call: TRBJ2-2

cdr3_aa: CATSSIWGEVNSPLHF
d_call: .
v_call: TRBV15
j_call: TRBJ1-6

cdr3_aa: CASSQEQIGTPGETQYF
d_call: .
v_call: TRBV14
j_call: TRBJ2-5

cdr3_aa: CATSESQETQYF
d_call: .
v_call: TRBV10-3
j_call: TRBJ2-5

cdr3_aa: CSARVSGTRDF
d_call: .
v_call: TRBV20-1
j_call: TRBJ2-5

cdr3_aa: CASSNQEGTEAFF
d_call: .
v_call: TRBV9
j_call: TRBJ1-1

cdr3_aa: CASSNPGLAGSYEQYF
d_call: TRBD2
v_call: TRBV19
j_call: TRBJ2-7

cdr3_aa: CASSSGLTWRRTQYF
d_call: .
v_call: TRBV27
j_call: TRBJ2-3

cdr3_aa: CASSTNEQFF
d_call: .
v_call: TRBV28
j_call: TRBJ2-1

cdr3_aa: CASSIGTAGGPHEQFF
d_call: TRBD2
v_call: TRBV19
j_call: TRBJ2-1

cdr3_aa: CASSLGPGTLDLSRTDTQYF
d_call: .
v_call: TRBV5-1
j_call: TRBJ2-3

cdr3_aa: CASSQRDQETQYF
d_call: .
v_call: TRBV4-1
j_call: TRBJ2-5

cdr3_aa: CASNIRTGGEQFF
d_call: .
v_call: TRBV10-2
j_call: TRBJ2-1

cdr3_aa: CASSGKAGNTEAFF
d_call: .
v_call: TRBV5-1
j_call: TRBJ1-1

cdr3_aa: CASSFVGSAKNIQYF
d_call: .
v_call: TRBV28
j_call: TRBJ2-4

cdr3_aa: CACPGTGGEKLFF
d_call: TRBD1
v_call: TRBV30
j_call: TRBJ1-4

cdr3_aa: CASSLTNSGANVLTF
d_call: .
v_call: TRBV27
j_call: TRBJ2-6

cdr3_aa: CASTRTGLHQPQHF
d_call: .
v_call: TRBV28
j_call: TRBJ1-5

cdr3_aa: CASSQDLLAGGPDTQYF
d_call: TRBD2
v_call: TRBV14
j_call: TRBJ2-3

cdr3_aa: CASSVGLVSGANVLTF
d_call: .
v_call: TRBV9
j_call: TRBJ2-6

cdr3_aa: CASSRSGDRGALFF
d_call: .
v_call: TRBV4-2
j_call: TRBJ2-2

cdr3_aa: CASTDRENYGYTF
d_call: TRBD1
v_call: TRBV19
j_call: TRBJ1-2

cdr3_aa: CASSLAGGYNEQFF
d_call: TRBD2
v_call: TRBV27
j_call: TRBJ2-1

cdr3_aa: CASSAFVWDRTYVEQFF
d_call: TRBD1
v_call: TRBV2
j_call: TRBJ2-1

cdr3_aa: CAWARLAGGSINEQFF
d_call: TRBD2
v_call: TRBV30
j_call: TRBJ2-1